The source of this TCR beta chain is a study of T cell clonality in common variable immunodeficiency. This clone has a count of ten or more. The DNA ends 3 residues before the CDR3 does, and the rest of the CDR3 is filled in from the germline J gene. TCRdb keeps only in-frame clones here, not all; method: immunoSEQ multiplex PCR. There are tens of thousands of clones in the sample, none observed a single time. The CDR3 contains 12 residues. The V gene's germline CDR1 is SQVTM and CDR2 ANQGSEA. The rearrangement links TRBV29-1 to TRBJ1-2, with 9 bases aligning to TRBD1. This receptor was obtained from a person between 18 and 69 years old in good health. Sequenced input: peripheral blood mononuclear cells. The covered CDR3 bases are TGCAGCGCATCACAGGGGGCGTTAGGT. Translated: CSASQGALG. The full CDR3 is CSASQGALGYTF.